This TCR beta chain appears in the sequencing data of a study of blood T cells in healthy people across ages. Study outcomes and limitations: A strong correlation was seen between TCR beta diversity and naive T cell percentage. The authors considered diversity estimates from one million T cells to be underestimates.

A second PCR of 7 to 11 cycles used a sample-barcoded 5' primer and a J-beta primer mix. MiXCR was run by TCRdb on the 5' RACE reads, yielding one entry per CDR3 protein. The sample lists approximately 800,000 distinct CDR3 sequences, roughly 50% occurring once. The V and J ends lost 5 bases and 3 bases respectively, with 11 bases between them. CDR3 length: 12 residues. Germline V gene data show CDR1 as SQVTM and CDR2 as ANQGSEA. With regard to this clonotype: Its specificity is not known.

The sequencing sample was made of blood. This rearrangement joins TRBV29-1 to TRBJ2-7; D gene unclear. This receptor was taken from a man under 40 in good health. CDR3 sequence: CSVSTTLYEQYF. As DNA, the CDR3 is TGCAGCGTTTCCACCACTCTCTACGAGCAGTACTTC.